This T cell receptor beta chain was observed in a study of cytomegalovirus exposure and HLA in healthy donors. Study overall: Among the 300 to 500 donors who were genotyped, roughly 76% fell in the genetic ancestry cluster that is associated with self-reported Caucasian donors.

As for this clone: The antigen remains undetermined.

Whole-study results and caveats: In vitro experiments confirmed that three CMV-associated chains were specific for CMV antigens. Researchers reported in a later analysis that common viral pathogens appeared linked to several top clusters.

Germline assignment: CDR1 MNHEY and CDR2 SVGAGI. Trimming left V 6 bases short and J 1 base short, with 9 bases between. The CDR3 contains 14 residues. Primers: 60 Vbeta forward and 13 Jbeta reverse. Assay used: immunoSEQ multiplex PCR; TCRdb lists only in-frame clones, some missing. The sample carries 60,000 to 95,000 clones, roughly 84% recorded once. Sequencing was performed on PBMCs. The J gene is TRBJ2-2, the V gene TRBV6-5; possible D gene TRBD1, 5 bases. The clonotype originates from a man aged 65-85 years in good health and CMV-seropositive. The CDR3 sequence is CASREGQNTGELFF. The CDR3 DNA follows: TGTGCCAGCAGAGAAGGACAGAACACCGGGGAGCTGTTTTTT.